This note documents a single TCR beta chain sequence. Antigen: not known. This sample was included in a study of T cell responses to AZD1222 COVID-19 vaccine. The CDR3 contains 14 residues. CDR1 is MNHEY and CDR2 is SVGAGI in the germline V gene. The germline V and J ends were trimmed by 4 bases and 3 bases, with 12 bases remaining between them. The table came from immunoSEQ multiplex PCR; TCRdb's copy has only in-frame clones and leaves some out. Of 110,000 or so clones listed, 80% to 90% are singletons. Study-level results: The donor group comprised mostly white British people and more females; the analysis possibly underestimated clonal diversity.

Analyses pooled second doses at about 4 or about 12 weeks. The V gene is TRBV6-5, the J gene TRBJ1-2; D gene unclear. The sequence was collected from an adult who received the AZD1222 COVID-19 vaccine. The input for sequencing was peripheral blood, taken 28 days after the second AZD1222 dose. CDR3 nucleotides: TGTGCCAGCAGTTCCGGGGAAAGGGACTATGGCTACACCTTC. Translation: CASSSGERDYGYTF.